This T cell receptor beta chain was obtained from a study of cytomegalovirus exposure and HLA in healthy donors. The study, taken as a whole, reports: That first-cohort TCR clusters tended to co-occur in the 95 to 150 validation repertoires was found in a later analysis.

Comment on this clone: No antigen is known for it.

Sequenced by immunoSEQ multiplex PCR; TCRdb stores in-frame clones only, minus some. The data show about 400,000 clones, with around 86% seen just once and around 0.8% held by the top ten. Per germline, CDR1 SQVTM and CDR2 ANQGSEA. This CDR3 spans 11 amino acids. Between the trimmed V and J ends, which lost 4 bases and 9 bases, there was a span of 9 bases. Source material: PBMCs. This receptor was taken from a woman aged 18-30 years in good health and CMV-seronegative. The genes are TRBV29-1 and TRBJ2-2, with D possibly being TRBD1 (5 bases). CDR3 sequence: CSVAGSRELFF. The CDR3 DNA reads TGCAGCGTTGCAGGGTCGCGGGAGCTGTTTTTT.